Listed below are T cell receptor beta chains from one sample, sequenced in a study of blood T cells in healthy people across ages. TCRdb analysed the 5' RACE reads with MiXCR anew, one entry per CDR3 protein. The sample has hundreds of thousands of distinct CDR3 sequences, around 45% seen once. The sample was blood. These receptors were collected from a woman between 55 and 75 years old in good health. Both conserved end residues are part of each CDR3. The order of the fields is D gene, J gene, V gene, clone size, CDR3 protein, CDR3 DNA. The D gene is left open where the match is weak. Expanded clones are given a class, and other clones once, few, many or no size at all.

>TRBD1|TRBJ1-1|TRBV5-6|NA
CASSPDRGRVETEAFF
TGTGCCAGCAGCCCGGACAGGGGGCGAGTGGAGACTGAAGCTTTCTTT
>TRBD1|TRBJ2-7|TRBV28|few
CASGRDRPYEQYF
TGTGCCAGCGGCCGGGACAGACCTTACGAGCAGTACTTC
>NA|TRBJ2-1|TRBV7-2|NA
CASSLTAGRYNEQFF
TGTGCCAGCAGCTTAACGGCGGGGAGATACAATGAGCAGTTCTTC
>TRBD2|TRBJ2-5|TRBV7-2|few
CASSLTRSSGYQETQYF
TGTGCCAGCAGCCTGACGCGGTCTAGCGGATACCAAGAGACCCAGTACTTC
>TRBD1|TRBJ2-7|TRBV4-2|few
CASSPTPGTGAREQYF
TGTGCCAGCAGCCCAACTCCCGGGACAGGGGCACGCGAGCAGTACTTC
>NA|TRBJ2-7|TRBV7-9|NA
CAGSLGPTVGKAEQYF
TGTGCCGGCAGCTTAGGACCGACAGTGGGAAAGGCCGAGCAGTACTTC
>NA|TRBJ2-4|TRBV2|NA
CASSARAIAKNIQYF
TGTGCCAGCAGTGCCAGGGCCATAGCCAAAAACATTCAGTACTTC
>NA|TRBJ2-7|TRBV20-1|once
CSARDGGYNEQYF
TGCAGTGCTAGAGATGGGGGTTACAATGAGCAGTACTTC
>NA|TRBJ2-7|TRBV7-2|NA
CASSFRQSSYEQYF
TGTGCCAGCAGCTTTAGACAGAGTTCCTACGAGCAGTACTTC
>NA|TRBJ2-7|TRBV27|NA
CASSPRSGYEQYF
TGTGCCAGCAGTCCCCGTAGCGGCTACGAGCAGTACTTC
>NA|TRBJ2-7|TRBV2|many
CASQIQQGFAQQYF
TGTGCCAGCCAAATCCAACAGGGCTTCGCCCAGCAGTACTTC
>NA|TRBJ2-1|TRBV29-1|NA
CSVDVSSSYNEQFF
TGCAGCGTCGACGTATCCTCCTCCTACAATGAGCAGTTCTTC
>TRBD2|TRBJ2-7|TRBV10-3|NA
CAIREVSGRGLGISEQYF
TGTGCCATCAGGGAAGTTAGCGGGAGAGGGTTGGGAATCTCCGAGCAGTACTTC
>TRBD2|TRBJ2-1|TRBV20-1|NA
CSARVPAGAGNEQFF
TGCAGTGCTAGAGTTCCAGCGGGGGCCGGGAATGAGCAGTTCTTC
>TRBD1|TRBJ2-7|TRBV11-2|NA
CASSPVQGQGYYEQYF
TGTGCCAGCAGCCCTGTTCAGGGACAGGGGTACTACGAGCAGTACTTC
>NA|TRBJ2-1|TRBV10-3|NA
CAISEGSPDNEQFF
TGTGCCATCAGTGAGGGGAGTCCCGACAATGAGCAGTTCTTC